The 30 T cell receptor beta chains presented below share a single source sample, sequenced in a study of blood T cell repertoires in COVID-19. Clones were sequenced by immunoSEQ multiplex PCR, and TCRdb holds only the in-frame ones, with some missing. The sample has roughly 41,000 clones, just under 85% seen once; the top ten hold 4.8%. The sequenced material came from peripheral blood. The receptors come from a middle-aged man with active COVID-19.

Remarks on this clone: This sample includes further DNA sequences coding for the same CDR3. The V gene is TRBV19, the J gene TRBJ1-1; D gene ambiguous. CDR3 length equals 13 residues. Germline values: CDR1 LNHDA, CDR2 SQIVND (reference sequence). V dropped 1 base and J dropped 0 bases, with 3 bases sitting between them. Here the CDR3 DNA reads TGTGCCAGTAGTATAGGAGTGAACACTGAAGCTTTCTTT. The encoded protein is CASSIGVNTEAFF.

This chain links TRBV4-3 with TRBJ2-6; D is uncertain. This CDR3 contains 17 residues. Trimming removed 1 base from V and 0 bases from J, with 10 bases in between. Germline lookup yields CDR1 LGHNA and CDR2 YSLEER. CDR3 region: CASSQGAAYSGANVLTF. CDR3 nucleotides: TGCGCCAGCAGCCAAGGGGCCGCCTACTCTGGGGCCAACGTCCTGACTTTC.

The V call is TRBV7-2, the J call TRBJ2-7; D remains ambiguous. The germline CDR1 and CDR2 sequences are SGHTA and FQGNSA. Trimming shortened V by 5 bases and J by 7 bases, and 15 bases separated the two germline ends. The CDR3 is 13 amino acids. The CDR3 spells CASSPNSGWEQYF. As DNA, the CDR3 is TGTGCCAGCAGCCCTAACTCCGGTTGGGAGCAGTACTTC.

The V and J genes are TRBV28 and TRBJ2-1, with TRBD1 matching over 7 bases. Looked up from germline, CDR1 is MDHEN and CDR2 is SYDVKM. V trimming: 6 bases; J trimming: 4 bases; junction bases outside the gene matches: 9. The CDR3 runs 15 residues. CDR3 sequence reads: CASRTGTVHYNEQFF. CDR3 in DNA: TGTGCCAGCAGAACCGGGACAGTGCATTACAATGAGCAGTTCTTC. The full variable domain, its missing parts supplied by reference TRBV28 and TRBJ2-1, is DVKVTQSSRYLVKRTGEKVFLECVQDMDHENMFWYRQDPGLGLRLIYFSYDVKMKEKGDIPEGYSVSREKKERFSLILESASTNQTSMYLCASRTGTVHYNEQFFGPGTRLTVL.

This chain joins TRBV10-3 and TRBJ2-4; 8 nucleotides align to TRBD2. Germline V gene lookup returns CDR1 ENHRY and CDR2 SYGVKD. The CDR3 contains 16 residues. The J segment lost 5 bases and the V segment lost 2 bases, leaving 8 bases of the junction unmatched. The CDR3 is CAISETGGDNENIQYF. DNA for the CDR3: TGTGCCATCAGTGAGACGGGAGGGGACAATGAAAACATTCAGTACTTC.

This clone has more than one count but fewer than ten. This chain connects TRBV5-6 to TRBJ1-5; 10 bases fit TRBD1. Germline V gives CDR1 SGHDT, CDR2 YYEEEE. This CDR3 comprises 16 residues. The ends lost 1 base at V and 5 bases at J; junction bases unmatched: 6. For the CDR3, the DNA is TGTGCCAGCAGCTTGAGTGGGACAGGGGAATATCAGCCCCAGCATTTT. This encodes CASSLSGTGEYQPQHF. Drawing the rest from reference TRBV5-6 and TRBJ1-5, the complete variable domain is DAGVTQSPTHLIKTRGQQVTLRCSPKSGHDTVSWYQQALGQGPQFIFQYYEEEERQRGNFPDRFSGHQFPNYSSELNVNALLLGDSALYLCASSLSGTGEYQPQHFGDGTRLSIL.

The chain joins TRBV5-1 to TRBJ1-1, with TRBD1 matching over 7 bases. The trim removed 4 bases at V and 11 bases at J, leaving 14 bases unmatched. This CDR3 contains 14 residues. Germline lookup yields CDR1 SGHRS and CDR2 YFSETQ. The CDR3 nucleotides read TGCGCCAGCAGCGTAGGGCCTTCCGACAGGGAGGCTTTCTTT. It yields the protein CASSVGPSDREAFF.

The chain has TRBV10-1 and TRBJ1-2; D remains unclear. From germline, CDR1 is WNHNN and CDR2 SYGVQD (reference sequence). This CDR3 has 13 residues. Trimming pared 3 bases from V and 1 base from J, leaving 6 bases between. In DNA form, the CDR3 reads TGCGCCAGCAGTGAAGCCATTAACTATGGCTACACCTTC. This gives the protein CASSEAINYGYTF.

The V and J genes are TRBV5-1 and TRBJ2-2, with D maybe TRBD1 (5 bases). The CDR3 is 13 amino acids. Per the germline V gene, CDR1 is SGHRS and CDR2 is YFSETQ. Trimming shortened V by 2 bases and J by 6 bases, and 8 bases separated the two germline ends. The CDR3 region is CASSFQGSGELFF. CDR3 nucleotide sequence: TGCGCCAGCAGCTTCCAGGGCTCCGGGGAGCTGTTTTTT.

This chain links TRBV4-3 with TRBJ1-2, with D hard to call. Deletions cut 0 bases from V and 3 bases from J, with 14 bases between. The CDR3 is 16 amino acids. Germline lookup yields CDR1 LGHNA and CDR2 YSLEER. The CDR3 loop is CASSQDLAGIDYGYTF. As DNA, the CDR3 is TGCGCCAGCAGCCAAGATTTGGCGGGGATCGACTATGGCTACACCTTC.

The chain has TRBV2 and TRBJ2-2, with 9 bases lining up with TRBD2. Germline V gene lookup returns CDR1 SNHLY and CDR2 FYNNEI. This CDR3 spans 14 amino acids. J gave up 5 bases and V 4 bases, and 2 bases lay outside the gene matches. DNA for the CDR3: TGTGCCAGCAGTGGGCTAGCGGGGACCGGGGAGCTGTTTTTT. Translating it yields CASSGLAGTGELFF.

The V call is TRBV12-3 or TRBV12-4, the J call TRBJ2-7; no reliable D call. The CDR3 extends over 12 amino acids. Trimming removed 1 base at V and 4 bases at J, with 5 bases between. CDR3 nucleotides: TGTGCCAGCAGTTTAGGCAGATACGAGCAGTACTTC. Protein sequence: CASSLGRYEQYF.

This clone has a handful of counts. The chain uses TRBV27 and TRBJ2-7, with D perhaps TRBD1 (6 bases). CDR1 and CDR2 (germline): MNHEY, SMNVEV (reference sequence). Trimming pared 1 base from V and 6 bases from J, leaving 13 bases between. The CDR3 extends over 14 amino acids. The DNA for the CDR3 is TGTGCCAGCAGTTTATGGGGCAGGGGACCCGAGCAGTACTTC. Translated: CASSLWGRGPEQYF.

CDR3 DNA: TGTGCCACCAGCCTCGGACAGGGTCCCTACGAGCAGTACTTC. Translating it yields CATSLGQGPYEQYF. The chain recombines TRBV15 with TRBJ2-7; TRBD1 matches at 8 bases. Germline V gene lookup returns CDR1 LNHNV and CDR2 YYDKDF (reference sequence). The trim removed 5 bases at V and 2 bases at J, leaving 5 bases unmatched. The CDR3 is made up of 14 amino acids.

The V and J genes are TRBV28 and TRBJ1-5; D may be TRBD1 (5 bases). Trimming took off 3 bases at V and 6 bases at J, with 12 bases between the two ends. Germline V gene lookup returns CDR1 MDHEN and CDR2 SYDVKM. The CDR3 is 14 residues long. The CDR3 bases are TGTGCCAGCAGTTTTCTAGGGGTTTCTCAGCCCCAGCATTTT. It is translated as CASSFLGVSQPQHF. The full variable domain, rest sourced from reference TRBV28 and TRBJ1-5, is DVKVTQSSRYLVKRTGEKVFLECVQDMDHENMFWYRQDPGLGLRLIYFSYDVKMKEKGDIPEGYSVSREKKERFSLILESASTNQTSMYLCASSFLGVSQPQHFGDGTRLSIL.

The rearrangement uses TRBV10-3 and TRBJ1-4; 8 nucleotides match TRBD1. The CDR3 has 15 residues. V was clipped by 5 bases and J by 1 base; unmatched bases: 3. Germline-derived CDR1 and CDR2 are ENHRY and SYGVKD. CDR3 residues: CAISYDRGTNEKLFF. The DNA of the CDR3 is TGTGCCATCAGTTACGACAGGGGAACTAATGAAAAACTGTTTTTT.

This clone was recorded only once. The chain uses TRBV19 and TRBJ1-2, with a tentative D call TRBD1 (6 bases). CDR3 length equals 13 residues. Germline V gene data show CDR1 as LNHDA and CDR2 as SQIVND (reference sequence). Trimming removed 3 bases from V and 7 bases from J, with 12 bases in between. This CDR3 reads CASSMPKGGGYTF. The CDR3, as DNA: TGTGCCAGTAGTATGCCCAAAGGGGGTGGCTACACCTTC. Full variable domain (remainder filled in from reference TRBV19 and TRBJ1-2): DGGITQSPKYLFRKEGQNVTLSCEQNLNHDAMYWYRQDPGQGLRLIYYSQIVNDFQKGDIAEGYSVSREKKESFPLTVTSAQKNPTAFYLCASSMPKGGGYTFGSGTRLTVV.

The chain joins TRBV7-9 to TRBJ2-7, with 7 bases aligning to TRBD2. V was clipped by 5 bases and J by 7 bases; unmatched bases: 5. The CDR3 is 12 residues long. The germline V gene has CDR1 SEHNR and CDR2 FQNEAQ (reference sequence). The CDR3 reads CASSPGGEEQYF. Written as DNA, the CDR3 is TGTGCCAGCAGCCCGGGGGGTGAGGAGCAGTACTTC.

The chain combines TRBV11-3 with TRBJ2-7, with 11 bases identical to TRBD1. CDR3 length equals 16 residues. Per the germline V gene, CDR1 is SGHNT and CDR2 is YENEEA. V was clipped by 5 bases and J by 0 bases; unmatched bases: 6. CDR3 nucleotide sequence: TGTGCCAGCAGCCCTGGACAGGGGGCAGGCTCCTACGAGCAGTACTTC. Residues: CASSPGQGAGSYEQYF.

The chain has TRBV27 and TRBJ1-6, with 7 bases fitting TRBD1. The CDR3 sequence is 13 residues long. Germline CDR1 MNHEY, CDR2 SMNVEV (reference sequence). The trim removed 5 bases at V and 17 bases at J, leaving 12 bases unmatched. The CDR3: CASSPQAGQYFHF. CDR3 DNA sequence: TGTGCCAGCAGTCCACAGGCGGGACAGTACTTCCACTTT.

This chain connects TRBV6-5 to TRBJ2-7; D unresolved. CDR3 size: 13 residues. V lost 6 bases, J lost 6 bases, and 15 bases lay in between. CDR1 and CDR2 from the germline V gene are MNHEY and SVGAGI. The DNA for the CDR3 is TGTGCCAGCAGACGTGGGCGTATAGGCGAGCAGTACTTC. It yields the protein CASRRGRIGEQYF.

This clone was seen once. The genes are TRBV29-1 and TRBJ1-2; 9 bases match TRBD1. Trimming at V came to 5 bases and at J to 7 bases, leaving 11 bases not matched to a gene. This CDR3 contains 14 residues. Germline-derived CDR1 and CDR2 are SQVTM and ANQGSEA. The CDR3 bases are TGCAGCGTTCTTGGGCCCGGGACAGGGCCTGGCTACACCTTC. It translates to CSVLGPGTGPGYTF.

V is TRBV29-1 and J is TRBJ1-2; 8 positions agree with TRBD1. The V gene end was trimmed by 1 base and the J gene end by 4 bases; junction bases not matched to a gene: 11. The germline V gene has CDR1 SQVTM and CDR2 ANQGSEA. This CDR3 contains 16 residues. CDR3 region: CSVEGGPTGGIYGYTF. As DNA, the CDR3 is TGCAGCGTTGAAGGGGGGCCCACAGGGGGTATCTATGGCTACACCTTC.

The CDR3 loop reads CASSQGVTLGSPLHF. DNA of the CDR3: TGCGCCAGCAGCCAAGGCGTCACGCTAGGCTCACCCCTCCACTTT. The chain combines TRBV4-3 with TRBJ1-6; D is ambiguous. The CDR3 covers 15 residues. Germline CDR1 LGHNA, CDR2 YSLEER. Deletions cut 1 base from V and 10 bases from J, with 14 bases between.

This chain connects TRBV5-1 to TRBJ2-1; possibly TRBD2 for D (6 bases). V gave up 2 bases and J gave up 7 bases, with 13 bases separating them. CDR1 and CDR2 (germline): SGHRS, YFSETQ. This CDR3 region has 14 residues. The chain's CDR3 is CASSFVGRGNEQFF. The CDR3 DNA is TGCGCCAGCAGCTTCGTCGGGAGAGGGAATGAGCAGTTCTTC.

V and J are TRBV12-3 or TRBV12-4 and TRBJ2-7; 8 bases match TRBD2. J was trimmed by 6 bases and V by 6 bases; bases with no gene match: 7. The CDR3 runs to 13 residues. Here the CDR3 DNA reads TGTGCCAGCAGGCCCGGGGGGGCAGGCGAGCAGTACTTC. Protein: CASRPGGAGEQYF.

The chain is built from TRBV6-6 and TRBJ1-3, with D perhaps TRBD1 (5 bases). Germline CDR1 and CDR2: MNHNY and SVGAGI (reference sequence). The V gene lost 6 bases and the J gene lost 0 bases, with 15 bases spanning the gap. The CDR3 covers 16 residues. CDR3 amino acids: CASRHTGPSSGNTIYF. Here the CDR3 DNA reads TGTGCCAGCAGACATACAGGCCCGAGCTCTGGAAACACCATATATTTT.

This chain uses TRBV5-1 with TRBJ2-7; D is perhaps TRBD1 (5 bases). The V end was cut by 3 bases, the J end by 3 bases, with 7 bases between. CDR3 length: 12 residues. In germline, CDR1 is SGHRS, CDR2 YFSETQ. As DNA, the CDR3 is TGCGCCAGCAGCTCGGACAACTACGAGCAGTACTTC. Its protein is CASSSDNYEQYF.

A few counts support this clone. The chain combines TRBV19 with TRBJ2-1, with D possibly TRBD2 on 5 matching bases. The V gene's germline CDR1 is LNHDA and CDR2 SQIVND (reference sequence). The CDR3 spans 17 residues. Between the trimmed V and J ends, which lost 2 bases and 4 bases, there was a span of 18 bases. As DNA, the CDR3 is TGTGCCAGTAGTATAATCAAGGATGGGAGACTTTACAATGAGCAGTTCTTC. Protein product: CASSIIKDGRLYNEQFF.

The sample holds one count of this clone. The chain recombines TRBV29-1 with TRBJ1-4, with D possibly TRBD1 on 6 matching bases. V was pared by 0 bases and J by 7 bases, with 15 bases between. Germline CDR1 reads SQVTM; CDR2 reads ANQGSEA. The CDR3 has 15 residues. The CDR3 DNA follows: TGCAGCGTTGAAGATCGGTGGACAGAAGGTGAAAAACTGTTTTTT. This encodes CSVEDRWTEGEKLFF.